Following are 22 T cell receptor beta chains from one sample sequenced in a study of T cell repertoires in cytomegalovirus infection. Each CDR3 protein gets one entry after TCRdb re-called the reads with MiXCR. This table holds some 800,000 distinct CDR3 sequences, around a third found once. Their cognate antigens are unknown. The sequenced sample was cultured CD8+ T cells from PBMCs, obtained from culture after CMV antigen stimulation. All receptors derive from a human donor in good health (CMV status not recorded). Some clones in this sample may be carry-over from other donors' samples.

This clonotype has at least ten counts. This rearrangement joins TRBV7-2 to TRBJ2-5, with 7 bases fitting TRBD2. There are 17 residues in the CDR3. The junction had 13 bases not matched to a gene; V was cut back by 1 base and J by 5 bases. The germline V gene encodes CDR1 SGHTA and CDR2 FQGNSA. CDR3 nucleotide sequence: TGTGCCAGCAGCTTAGGCCTCACTAGCGCGGGCGGGGAGACCCAGTACTTC. This encodes CASSLGLTSAGGETQYF.

This chain connects TRBV12-3 or TRBV12-4 to TRBJ1-5, with D tentatively TRBD1 (6 bases). The CDR3 totals 14 residues. The V gene lost 7 bases and the J gene lost 5 bases, with 15 bases spanning the gap. This chain's CDR3 is CASTIRDTDQPQHF. In nucleotides, the CDR3 is TGTGCCAGCACCATTCGGGACACAGATCAGCCCCAGCATTTT.

The chain joins TRBV12-3 or TRBV12-4 to TRBJ2-1, with TRBD1 identical over 7 bases. This CDR3 has 13 amino acids. J was trimmed by 10 bases and V by 6 bases; bases with no gene match: 9. CDR3 sequence (DNA): TGTGCCAGCAGACCGGGACAGCCGCGGGAGCAGTTCTTC. Translated: CASRPGQPREQFF.

This clonotype appeared many times. V gene TRBV6-2 or TRBV6-3 combines with J gene TRBJ1-5; D remains unclear. The CDR3 loop spans 16 amino acids. Trimming left V 0 bases short and J 0 bases short, with 9 bases between. CDR1 and CDR2 (germline): MNHEY, SVGEGT. CDR3 residues: CASSYSSGYSNQPQHF. CDR3 DNA: TGTGCCAGCAGTTACTCGTCAGGTTATAGCAATCAGCCCCAGCATTTT.

This clonotype was detected many times. This sequence joins TRBV12-3 or TRBV12-4 and TRBJ2-2; D is unclear. The CDR3 runs 13 residues. V gave up 6 bases and J gave up 5 bases, with 10 bases separating them. This chain's CDR3 is CASSPTVTGELFF. As DNA, the CDR3 is TGTGCCAGCAGCCCCACGGTAACCGGGGAGCTGTTTTTT.

V usage is TRBV28 and J usage is TRBJ2-7; D ambiguous. CDR1 and CDR2 from the germline V gene are MDHEN and SYDVKM. CDR3 length: 14 residues. The germline V and J ends were trimmed by 4 bases and 5 bases, with 15 bases remaining between them. The DNA of the CDR3 is TGTGCCAGCAGTTCAGGACCGTCTACGCACGAGCAGTACTTC. Translation: CASSSGPSTHEQYF.

The chain joins TRBV6-5 to TRBJ1-2; D remains ambiguous. The V and J ends lost 6 bases and 1 base respectively, with 15 bases between them. This CDR3 spans 15 amino acids. Germline CDR1 reads MNHEY; CDR2 reads SVGAGI. Written as DNA, the CDR3 is TGTGCCAGCAGACCGGGGTTGACTGATAACTATGGCTACACCTTC. Translated: CASRPGLTDNYGYTF.

The gene calls are TRBV27 and TRBJ1-6; 8 nucleotides match TRBD1. The V gene's germline CDR1 is MNHEY and CDR2 SMNVEV (reference sequence). V shed 0 bases, J shed 9 bases, and the junction held 10 bases outside the gene matches. CDR3 length: 17 residues. In DNA, the CDR3 is TGTGCCAGCAGTTTATCTGACAGGACAGGGCGGGGTTCACCCCTCCACTTT. It encodes CASSLSDRTGRGSPLHF.

This clonotype was recorded many times. V is TRBV6-2 or TRBV6-3 and J is TRBJ2-2; possible D gene TRBD1, 6 bases. The CDR3 has 15 amino acids. V was cut by 8 bases and J by 0 bases, with 13 bases left in between. Germline V gene sequence: CDR1 MNHEY, CDR2 SVGEGT. The CDR3 loop is CASSSGTSNTGELFF. As DNA, the CDR3 is TGTGCCAGCTCGTCCGGGACATCGAACACCGGGGAGCTGTTTTTT.

CDR3 loop: CASSIRRGSNQPQHF. CDR3 sequence (DNA): TGTGCCAGTAGTATTCGTAGGGGGAGCAATCAGCCCCAGCATTTT. The V call is TRBV19, the J call TRBJ1-5; maybe TRBD1 (6 bases). V lost 3 bases to trimming and J lost 1 base, with 10 bases between them. Germline lookup yields CDR1 LNHDA and CDR2 SQIVND (reference sequence). CDR3 length: 15 residues.

A few counts support this clonotype. The CDR3 bases are TGTGCCAGCAGCTTAGTCGGACCCTCCGAGGCAGATACGCAGTATTTT. It specifies CASSLVGPSEADTQYF. V is TRBV7-6 and J is TRBJ2-3, with D unclear. This CDR3 region has 16 residues. The germline CDR1 and CDR2 sequences are SGHVS and FNYEAQ. The V end lost 1 base, the J end lost 4 bases, and 15 bases lay between the germline ends. Full variable domain (remainder filled in from reference TRBV7-6 and TRBJ2-3): GAGVSQSPRYKVTKRGQDVALRCDPISGHVSLYWYRQALGQGPEFLTYFNYEAQQDKSGLPNDRFSAERPEGSISTLTIQRTEQRDSAMYRCASSLVGPSEADTQYFGPGTRLTVL.

The chain joins TRBV6-5 to TRBJ1-3, with TRBD1 matching 8 bases. CDR3 length equals 15 residues. The V gene end was trimmed by 7 bases and the J gene end by 2 bases; junction bases not matched to a gene: 7. Looked up from germline, CDR1 is MNHEY and CDR2 is SVGAGI. CDR3 in DNA: TGTGCCAGCATTGGACAGGGCCTCCCTGGAAACACCATATATTTT. It is translated as CASIGQGLPGNTIYF.

This clonotype was recorded many times. The J gene is TRBJ2-2, the V gene TRBV7-2, with 10 nucleotides matching TRBD2. The CDR3 totals 17 residues. V shed 1 base, J shed 5 bases, and the junction held 7 bases outside the gene matches. Germline CDR1 and CDR2: SGHTA and FQGNSA. CDR3 amino acids: CASSLDSGGTLTGELFF. CDR3 bases: TGTGCCAGCAGCTTAGATAGCGGGGGGACTCTAACCGGGGAGCTGTTTTTT.

This clonotype was recorded at least ten times. V is TRBV7-6 and J is TRBJ2-1; 8 positions agree with TRBD2. Trimming took 5 bases from V and 5 from J; bases not matched to a gene: 8. The germline gives CDR1 SGHVS, CDR2 FNYEAQ. The CDR3 is made up of 15 amino acids. The CDR3 reads CASSNRGGGNNEQFF. CDR3 coding DNA: TGTGCCAGCAGCAATCGGGGGGGGGGAAACAATGAGCAGTTCTTC.

The V gene is TRBV4-1, the J gene TRBJ2-1, with 8 bases that match TRBD2. The germline V gene has CDR1 MGHRA and CDR2 YSYEKL. This CDR3 contains 16 residues. V shed 2 bases, J shed 4 bases, and the junction held 7 bases outside the gene matches. CDR3 in amino acids: CASSQYRGGQYNEQFF. In DNA, the CDR3 is TGCGCCAGCAGCCAATACCGGGGGGGGCAGTACAATGAGCAGTTCTTC.

CDR3 sequence: CASSLLGGATEAFF. CDR3 DNA: TGTGCCAGCAGTTTATTGGGGGGGGCTACTGAAGCTTTCTTT. The genes are TRBV27 and TRBJ1-1; TRBD1 is a possible D gene (6 bases). Germline V gene lookup returns CDR1 MNHEY and CDR2 SMNVEV (reference sequence). The CDR3 is 14 amino acids. V was shortened by 1 base and J by 5 bases, with 11 bases between the two germline ends.

Comment on this clonotype: A junction end diverges from the germline sequence, so it may reflect a read error. This chain links TRBV13 with TRBJ2-5, with TRBD2 matching 15 bases. The CDR3 runs to 16 residues. Germline CDR1 and CDR2: PRHDT and FYEKMQ (reference sequence). The CDR3 loop is CTSSPGTSGGKETQYF. The CDR3 nucleotides are TGTACCAGCAGCCCAGGGACTAGCGGGGGGAAAGAGACCCAGTACTTC.

The gene calls are TRBV10-3 and TRBJ1-2, with 8 bases identical to TRBD1. The ends lost 3 bases at V and 7 bases at J; junction bases unmatched: 7. Germline CDR1 and CDR2: ENHRY and SYGVKD. This CDR3 comprises 14 residues. Written as DNA, the CDR3 is TGTGCCATCAGTGATTTGGACAGGGCCCCTGGCTACACCTTC. Its translation: CAISDLDRAPGYTF.

This clonotype was seen a handful of times. The genes are TRBV6-5 and TRBJ2-1; 11 nucleotides align to TRBD2. This CDR3 comprises 15 residues. Trimming took 5 bases from V and 4 from J; bases not matched to a gene: 4. Germline values: CDR1 MNHEY, CDR2 SVGAGI. The DNA for the CDR3 is TGTGCCAGCAGTAACCGACTAGCGGGGTACAATGAGCAGTTCTTC. Its protein product is CASSNRLAGYNEQFF.

The rearrangement links TRBV13 to TRBJ2-7; 8 bases line up with TRBD2. CDR1 and CDR2 (germline): PRHDT, FYEKMQ (reference sequence). V trimming: 10 bases; J trimming: 1 base; junction bases outside the gene matches: 6. The CDR3 loop spans 13 amino acids. In nucleotides, the CDR3 is TGTGCCACCACCCAGCGGGGGTCCTACGAGCAGTACGTC. Amino acids: CATTQRGSYEQYV.

The chain has TRBV20-1 and TRBJ2-2; 11 nucleotides match TRBD2. CDR1 and CDR2 (germline): DFQATT, SNEGSKA (reference sequence). Germline trimming cut 0 bases from V and 4 bases from J; bases unmatched to any gene: 4. The CDR3 is 16 amino acids. CDR3 in DNA: TGCAGTGCTAGAGATAGCGGGGGGGCAGGCACCGGGGAGCTGTTTTTT. Protein product: CSARDSGGAGTGELFF.

This clonotype showed up just a few times. The V call is TRBV4-3, the J call TRBJ2-1; 15 bases match TRBD2. J gave up 4 bases and V 3 bases, and 4 bases lay outside the gene matches. The CDR3 is 17 residues long. The germline V gene has CDR1 LGHNA and CDR2 YSLEER. This chain's CDR3 is CASSHGLAGGGYNEQFF. CDR3 bases: TGCGCCAGCAGCCACGGACTAGCGGGGGGGGGTTACAATGAGCAGTTCTTC.